Described below is a single TCR beta chain sequence and its context. Antigen specificity is unknown. This sample stems from a study of T-cell memory formation after mild COVID-19. Study-wide background: Each donor largely had its own TCR clusters. Study-wide findings and caveats: CD4+ clones that contracted lay mainly in CM and EM; CD8+ ones lay in EMRA. The study detected some responding clones in pre-infection memory, suggesting cross-reactive memory joined.

CDR1 is SQVTM, CDR2 ANQGSEA, per germline. The CDR3 sequence is 12 residues long. V lost 6 bases and J lost 2, with 10 bases in between. UMIs and sample barcodes were carried by the TCR alpha and TCR beta cDNA libraries that 5'RACE produced using constant-segment primers. Via MiXCR, TCRdb re-called the 5' RACE reads, giving one row per CDR3 protein. The sample shows 150,000 or so distinct CDR3 sequences, around 10% of them seen only once. This receptor was taken from a man between 18 and 35 years old who had mild COVID-19 (a few samples of this study predate the infection). Cell type and time point are not known. V is TRBV29-1 and J is TRBJ1-2, with D possibly being TRBD1 (5 bases). Sequenced: PBMCs or a T cell subset sorted from them (not recorded which). The CDR3 is CSVRRGNYGYTF. CDR3 nucleotide sequence: TGCAGCGTGAGAAGGGGAAACTATGGCTACACCTTC.